This T cell receptor (beta chain) was identified in a study of cytomegalovirus exposure and HLA in healthy donors. Notes on the study in general: Per a prior analysis, the majority of TCR beta V segments were productive roughly 90% or roughly 30% of the time.

This PCR relied on a set of 60 Vbeta primers and 13 Jbeta primers. TCRdb's copy holds only in-frame clones and misses some; the assay was immunoSEQ multiplex PCR. In the table there are 150,000 to 200,000 clones, roughly 80% of which are singletons. About this clone: Its cognate antigen is unknown.

This CDR3 region has 16 residues. CDR1 and CDR2 from the germline V gene are LGHNA and YSLEER. V lost 0 bases, J lost 3 bases, and 6 bases stayed unmatched. What was sequenced was PBMCs. The gene calls are TRBV4-3 and TRBJ2-5, with 8 bases matching TRBD2. This TCR was recovered from a man aged 50-60 years in good health and CMV-seropositive. The DNA for the CDR3 is TGCGCCAGCAGCCAAGATACGCCGGGGGGGAAAGAGACCCAGTACTTC. It encodes CASSQDTPGGKETQYF.